There are many counts of the clone carrying this T cell receptor beta chain. This entry is derived from a study of T cell repertoires in cytomegalovirus infection. This CDR3 is 14 amino acids long. The germline V gene encodes CDR1 SGHTA and CDR2 FQGNSA. V lost 5 bases, J lost 5 bases, and 13 bases lay in between. Via MiXCR, TCRdb re-called the reads, giving one row per CDR3 protein. The sample includes 200,000 to 300,000 distinct CDR3 sequences, around 15% of them seen just once. The TCR was taken from a human donor in good health (CMV status not recorded). Some clones in this sample may be carry-over from other donors' samples. This chain uses TRBV7-2 with TRBJ2-1; possibly TRBD1 or TRBD2 for D (5 bases each). The specimen was PBMCs. CDR3 in DNA: TGTGCCAGCAGCGTCGCCGGGACCAACAATGAGCAGTTCTTC. This gives the protein CASSVAGTNNEQFF.